This T cell receptor (beta chain) comes out of a study of T-cell memory formation after mild COVID-19. At the level of the study: For the most part, TCR clusters were specific to one donor. Broader study findings: Among CD4+ contracting clones, most were CM and EM, and CD8+ ones EMRA. Clones that shrank (day 15 to 85) were balanced CD4/CD8, whereas later expanders leaned CD4+.

Turning to this clonotype: Its antigen is unknown.

TCRdb recomputed calls from the 5' RACE reads with MiXCR, one row per CDR3 protein. Altogether over 120,000 distinct CDR3 sequences are present, 20% to 25% being singletons, with the ten largest covering approximately 24%. V lost 3 bases to trimming and J lost 5 bases; unmatched junction nucleotides: 10. The germline V gene has CDR1 SGHRS and CDR2 YFSETQ. CDR3 length: 18 residues. The clonotype originates from an adult woman who had mild COVID-19 (a few samples of this study predate the infection). Cell type and time point are not known. The sequencing sample was made of PBMCs or a T cell subset sorted from them (not recorded which). The J gene is TRBJ2-1, the V gene TRBV5-1; 14 bases match TRBD2. The CDR3 region is CASSSGLAGGMVDNEQFF. CDR3 coding DNA: TGCGCCAGCAGCTCCGGACTAGCGGGGGGCATGGTAGACAATGAGCAGTTCTTC.